The subject of this entry is one TCR beta chain. The data were taken from a study of blood T cell repertoires in COVID-19. Trimming took 1 base from V and 5 from J, leaving 5 bases between them. CDR3 length: 12 residues. The germline gives CDR1 SGHDN, CDR2 FVKESK. The data were produced by immunoSEQ multiplex PCR, yet TCRdb's version contains in-frame clones alone and is incomplete. The data contain just over 300,000 clones, about 90% of them singletons. V is TRBV14 and J is TRBJ2-5; D is perhaps TRBD2 (5 bases). The sequencing sample was made of PBMCs or T cells enriched from blood (not recorded which). The sequence was collected from a woman aged 18-35 years with acute COVID-19. In DNA, the CDR3 is TGTGCCAGCAGCCAAGCGGGGGAGACCCAGTACTTC. It specifies CASSQAGETQYF. Looking up the rest from reference TRBV14 and TRBJ2-5 gives the full variable domain: EAGVTQFPSHSVIEKGQTVTLRCDPISGHDNLYWYRRVMGKEIKFLLHFVKESKQDESGMPNNRFLAERTGGTYSTLKVQPAELEDSGVYFCASSQAGETQYFGPGTRLLVL.